Detailed here is one T cell receptor beta chain. Its target is not known. This sample was included in a study of vaccination and CD4 T cells after COVID-19. The CDR3 is 11 residues long. V was pared by 10 bases and J by 1 base, with 4 bases between. Germline-derived CDR1 and CDR2 are SGHTA and FQGNSA. Sequence data for DNA of cultured CD4+ T cells were generated by the Oncomine TCR Beta short-read assay. Investigators isolated genomic DNA from cultured CD4+ T cells. Using its own MiXCR run on the PCR reads, TCRdb lists one record per CDR3 protein. The data contain roughly 7,200 distinct CDR3 sequences, 60% to 65% of them seen just once; the ten biggest clones take up more than 30%. Stated treatment: roughly 10-day PBMC culture with coronavirus spike peptide pools or control peptides (ViraFEST assay).

The chain carries TRBV7-2 and TRBJ2-2; no clear D gene. The material sequenced was CD4+ T cells from blood, cultured in vitro. This receptor was taken from a human donor who had recovered from COVID-19. Here the CDR3 reads CATRNTGELFF. CDR3 bases: TGTGCCACCCGGAACACCGGGGAGCTGTTTTTT.